This T cell receptor (beta chain) was sequenced for a study of T cells after yellow fever vaccination. For the study at large: In the case of low-cell-number fractions, SMART-Seq v4 Ultra Low Input was used for preparation. Study observations and caveats: In post-booster samples, most primary-vaccination clones reappeared (about 95% CD4, around 87% CD8). Researchers noted that a small share of clonotypes showed up in both CD4 and CD8 compartments.

TCR cDNA, made by 5'RACE template switching, carried an added universal primer site and UMIs. TCRdb called the 5' RACE reads again in MiXCR, with one record for every CDR3 protein. The top ten clones hold about 3.7% of a sample with 250,000 to 350,000 distinct CDR3 sequences, about 10% of them seen once. The trim removed 4 bases at V and 0 bases at J, leaving 7 bases unmatched. Germline loops: CDR1 SGHKS, CDR2 YYEKEE (reference sequence). The CDR3 spans 17 residues. This clonotype was detected many times. What it binds is unknown. Sequenced material: CD4+ T cells sorted from PBMCs, taken 5 days after the yellow fever booster vaccination. This TCR was recovered from a man younger than 35 who received the YFV17D yellow fever vaccine. V is TRBV5-5 and J is TRBJ2-1; 10 bases match TRBD2. The CDR3: CASSPWTSGSSYNEQFF. DNA of the CDR3: TGTGCCAGCAGCCCTTGGACTAGCGGCAGCTCCTACAATGAGCAGTTCTTC.